Listed here are 9 T cell receptor beta chains from one sample, sequenced in a study of cytomegalovirus exposure and HLA in healthy donors. The PCR contained 60 Vbeta and 13 Jbeta primers. TCRdb keeps only in-frame clones here, not all; method: immunoSEQ multiplex PCR. The table records around 130,000 clones, about 85% of them present only once. The sample was PBMCs. The receptors derive from a woman younger than 45 in good health and CMV-seropositive.

The gene calls are TRBV10-3 and TRBJ2-4; TRBD1 might be the D (5 bases). CDR1 ENHRY and CDR2 SYGVKD come from the germline V gene. The CDR3 is 13 amino acids. Trimming removed 6 bases at V and 6 bases at J, with 12 bases between. The CDR3 region is CAISPGQTNIQYF. DNA for the CDR3: TGTGCCATCAGCCCCGGACAAACAAACATTCAGTACTTC.

This clone was observed a few times. The chain has TRBV19 and TRBJ2-3; the match to TRBD2 covers 7 bases. Looked up from germline, CDR1 is LNHDA and CDR2 is SQIVND (reference sequence). V shed 6 bases and J 4 bases; nucleotides not matched to a gene: 7. The CDR3 contains 14 residues. DNA of the CDR3: TGTGCCAGTAGAGGGGAGGGCCAAGCAGATACGCAGTATTTT. Amino acid sequence: CASRGEGQADTQYF. The full variable domain, its missing parts supplied by reference TRBV19 and TRBJ2-3, is DGGITQSPKYLFRKEGQNVTLSCEQNLNHDAMYWYRQDPGQGLRLIYYSQIVNDFQKGDIAEGYSVSREKKESFPLTVTSAQKNPTAFYLCASRGEGQADTQYFGPGTRLTVL.

The chain is built from TRBV5-1 and TRBJ2-3, with 14 bases that match TRBD2. CDR3 length equals 16 residues. The germline gives CDR1 SGHRS, CDR2 YFSETQ. With 4 bases clipped from V and 3 bases from J, the junction kept 4 bases outside the gene matches. As DNA, the CDR3 is TGCGCCAGCAGCCCGGGGACTAGCGGGAGTACAGATACGCAGTATTTT. Amino acid sequence: CASSPGTSGSTDTQYF. The full variable domain, in which reference TRBV5-1 and TRBJ2-3 provide the parts outside the CDR3, is KAGVTQTPRYLIKTRGQQVTLSCSPISGHRSVSWYQQTPGQGLQFLFEYFSETQRNKGNFPGRFSGRQFSNSRSEMNVSTLELGDSALYLCASSPGTSGSTDTQYFGPGTRLTVL.

V is TRBV28 and J is TRBJ1-1, with a tentative D call TRBD1 (6 bases). The CDR3 runs to 14 residues. Germline V CDR1 and CDR2: MDHEN, SYDVKM. V dropped 5 bases and J dropped 6 bases, with 16 bases sitting between them. The CDR3 DNA reads as TGTGCCAGCAGTGCCACAGGGCTTGGGCCTGAAGCTTTCTTT. It translates to CASSATGLGPEAFF.

This clone was seen once. The rearrangement joins TRBV28 to TRBJ2-3; D is possibly TRBD1 (6 bases). CDR3 size: 14 residues. Germline V gene data show CDR1 as MDHEN and CDR2 as SYDVKM. The V end was cut by 6 bases, the J end by 2 bases, with 12 bases between. CDR3 protein: CASSRGQYTDTQYF. The CDR3 bases are TGTGCCAGCAGCCGAGGACAGTACACAGATACGCAGTATTTT.

J is TRBJ2-1 and V is TRBV7-9; D is undetermined. The CDR3 spans 13 residues. The V gene's germline CDR1 is SEHNR and CDR2 FQNEAQ (reference sequence). The V gene lost 5 bases and the J gene lost 8 bases, with 13 bases spanning the gap. In nucleotides, the CDR3 is TGTGCCAGCAGCCCCAACCCGGTGGATGAGCAGTTCTTC. Amino acids: CASSPNPVDEQFF.

The chain links TRBV5-3 to TRBJ2-5; a weak D match, TRBD1 (5 bases). TRBV5-3 is assigned to the ORF class and has an uncertain function. CDR3 size: 15 residues. The V and J ends lost 0 bases and 7 bases respectively, with 16 bases between them. The CDR3 bases are TGTGCCAGAAGCTTGGCATGGGGCCGGCCGGGGACCCAGTACTTC. It specifies CARSLAWGRPGTQYF.

This chain joins TRBV6-5 and TRBJ1-1, with D hard to call. Between the trimmed V and J ends, which lost 0 bases and 4 bases, there was a span of 6 bases. The CDR3 has 13 amino acids. Germline V lookup: CDR1 MNHEY, CDR2 SVGAGI. The CDR3 is CASSYSTITEAFF. The CDR3 region has the DNA TGTGCCAGCAGTTACTCGACAATCACTGAAGCTTTCTTT.

This rearrangement joins TRBV4-2 to TRBJ2-5; D remains ambiguous. Germline-derived CDR1 and CDR2 are LGHNA and YNFKEQ. Trimming took 0 bases from V and 3 from J, leaving 14 bases between them. The CDR3 extends over 16 amino acids. The CDR3 region has the DNA TGTGCCAGCAGCCAAGATCGGCTAGTAGATGAAGAGACCCAGTACTTC. Its protein is CASSQDRLVDEETQYF.